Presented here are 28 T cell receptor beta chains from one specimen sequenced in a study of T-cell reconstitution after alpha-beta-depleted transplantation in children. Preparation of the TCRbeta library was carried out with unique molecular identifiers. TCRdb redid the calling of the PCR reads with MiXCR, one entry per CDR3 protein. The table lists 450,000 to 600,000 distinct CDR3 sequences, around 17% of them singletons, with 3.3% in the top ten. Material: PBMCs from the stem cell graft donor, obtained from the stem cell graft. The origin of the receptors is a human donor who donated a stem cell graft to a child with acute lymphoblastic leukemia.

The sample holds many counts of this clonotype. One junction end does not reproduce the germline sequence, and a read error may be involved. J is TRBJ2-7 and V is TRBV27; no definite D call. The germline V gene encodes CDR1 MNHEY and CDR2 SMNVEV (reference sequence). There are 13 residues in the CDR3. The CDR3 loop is CASSLSISYEQYF. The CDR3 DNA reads TGCGCCAGCAGCTTGAGCATTTCCTACGAGCAGTACTTC.

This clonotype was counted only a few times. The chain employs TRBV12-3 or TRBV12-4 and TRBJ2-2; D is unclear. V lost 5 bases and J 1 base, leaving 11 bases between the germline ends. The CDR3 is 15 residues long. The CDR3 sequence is CASSPPPQNTGELFF. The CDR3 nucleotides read TGTGCCAGCAGTCCCCCTCCCCAGAACACCGGGGAGCTGTTTTTT.

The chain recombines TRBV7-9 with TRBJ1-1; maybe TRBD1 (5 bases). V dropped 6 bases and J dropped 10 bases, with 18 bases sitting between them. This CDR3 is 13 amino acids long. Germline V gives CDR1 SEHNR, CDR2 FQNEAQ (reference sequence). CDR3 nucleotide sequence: TGTGCCAGCAGGATCGGGACCGAGGCGGGAGCTTTCTTT. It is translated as CASRIGTEAGAFF.

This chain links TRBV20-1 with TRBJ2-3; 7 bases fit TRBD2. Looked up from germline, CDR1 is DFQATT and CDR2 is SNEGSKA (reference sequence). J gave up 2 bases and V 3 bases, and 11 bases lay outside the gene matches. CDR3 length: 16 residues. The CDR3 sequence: CSASPERSGVTDTQYF. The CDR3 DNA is TGCAGTGCTAGTCCCGAGAGGAGCGGGGTCACAGATACGCAGTATTTT.

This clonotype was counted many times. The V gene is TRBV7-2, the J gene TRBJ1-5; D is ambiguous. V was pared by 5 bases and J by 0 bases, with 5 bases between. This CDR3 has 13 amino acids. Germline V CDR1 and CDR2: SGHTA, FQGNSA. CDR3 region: CASSRYSNQPQHF. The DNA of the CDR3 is TGTGCCAGCAGCCGTTATAGCAATCAGCCCCAGCATTTT.

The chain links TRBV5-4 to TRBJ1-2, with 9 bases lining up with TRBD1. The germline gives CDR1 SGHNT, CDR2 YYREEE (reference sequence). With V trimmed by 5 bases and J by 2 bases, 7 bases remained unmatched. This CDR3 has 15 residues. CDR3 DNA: TGTGCCAGCAGGACCGGGACAGGGACCAACTATGGCTACACCTTC. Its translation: CASRTGTGTNYGYTF.

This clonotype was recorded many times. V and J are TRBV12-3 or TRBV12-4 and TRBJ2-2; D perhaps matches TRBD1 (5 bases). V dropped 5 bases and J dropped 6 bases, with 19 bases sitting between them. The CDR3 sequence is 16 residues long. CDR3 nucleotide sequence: TGTGCCAGCAGTCCCCTTCGGCAGGGCGGTGCCGGGGAGCTGTTTTTT. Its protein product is CASSPLRQGGAGELFF.

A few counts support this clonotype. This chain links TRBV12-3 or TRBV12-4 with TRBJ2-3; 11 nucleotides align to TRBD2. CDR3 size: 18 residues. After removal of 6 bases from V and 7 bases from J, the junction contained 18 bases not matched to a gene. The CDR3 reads CASSPIAGGPPPLNTQYF. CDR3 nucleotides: TGTGCCAGCAGCCCAATAGCGGGAGGGCCCCCCCCGCTTAATACGCAGTATTTT.

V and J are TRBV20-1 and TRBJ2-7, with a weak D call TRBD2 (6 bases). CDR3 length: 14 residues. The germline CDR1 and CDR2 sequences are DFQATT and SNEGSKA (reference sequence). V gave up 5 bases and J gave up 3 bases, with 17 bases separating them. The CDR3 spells CSASRDSGLYEQYF. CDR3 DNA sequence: TGCAGTGCTTCACGGGACTCCGGCCTCTACGAGCAGTACTTC.

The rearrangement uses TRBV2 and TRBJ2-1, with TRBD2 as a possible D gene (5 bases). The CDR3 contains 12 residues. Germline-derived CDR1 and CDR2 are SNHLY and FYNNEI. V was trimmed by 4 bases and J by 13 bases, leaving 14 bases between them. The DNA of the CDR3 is TGTGCCAGCAGTGGGGATACTAGACCCCAGTTCTTC. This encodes CASSGDTRPQFF.

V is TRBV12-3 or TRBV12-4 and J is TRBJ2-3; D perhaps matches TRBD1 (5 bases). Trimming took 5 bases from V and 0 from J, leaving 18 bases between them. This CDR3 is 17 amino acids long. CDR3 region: CASSPTTVSTSTDTQYF. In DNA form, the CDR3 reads TGTGCCAGCAGTCCCACGACAGTTTCAACTAGCACAGATACGCAGTATTTT.

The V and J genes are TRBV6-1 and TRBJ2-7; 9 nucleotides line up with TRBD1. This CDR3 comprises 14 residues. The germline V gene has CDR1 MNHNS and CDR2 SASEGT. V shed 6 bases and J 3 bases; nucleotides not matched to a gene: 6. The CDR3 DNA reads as TGTGCCAGCAGGGCCGGGACAGGGTTCTACGAGCAGTACTTC. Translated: CASRAGTGFYEQYF.

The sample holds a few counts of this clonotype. The CDR3 DNA reads as TGTGCCAGCAGCCCCGCTTCGGGATTCTACAATGAGCAGTTCTTC. Translating gives CASSPASGFYNEQFF. The genes are TRBV7-2 and TRBJ2-1; D is possibly TRBD2 (5 bases). The length of the CDR3 is 15 residues. V was clipped by 5 bases and J by 3 bases, with 14 bases between them. The germline gives CDR1 SGHTA, CDR2 FQGNSA.

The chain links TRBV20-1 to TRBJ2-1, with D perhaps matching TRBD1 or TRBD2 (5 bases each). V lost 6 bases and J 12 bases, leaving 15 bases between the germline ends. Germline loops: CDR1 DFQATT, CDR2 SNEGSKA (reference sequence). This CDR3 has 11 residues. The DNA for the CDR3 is TGCAGTGCATTCGGGGCGAGGGGGCAGTTCTTC. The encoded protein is CSAFGARGQFF.

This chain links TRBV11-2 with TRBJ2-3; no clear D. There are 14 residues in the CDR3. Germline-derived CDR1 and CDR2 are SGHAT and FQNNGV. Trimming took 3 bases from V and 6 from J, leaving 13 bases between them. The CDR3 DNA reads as TGTGCCAGCAGCTTCGGCCCCGGTCGTGATACGCAGTATTTT. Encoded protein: CASSFGPGRDTQYF. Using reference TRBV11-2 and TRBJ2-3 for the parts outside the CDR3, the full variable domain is EAGVAQSPRYKIIEKRQSVAFWCNPISGHATLYWYQQILGQGPKLLIQFQNNGVVDDSQLPKDRFSAERLKGVDSTLKIQPAKLEDSAVYLCASSFGPGRDTQYFGPGTRLTVL.

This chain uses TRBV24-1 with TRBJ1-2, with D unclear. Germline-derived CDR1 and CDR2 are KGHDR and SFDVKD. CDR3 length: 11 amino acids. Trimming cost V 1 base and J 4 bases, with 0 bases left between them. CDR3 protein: CATSDFYGYTF. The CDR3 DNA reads TGTGCCACCAGTGATTTCTATGGCTACACCTTC.

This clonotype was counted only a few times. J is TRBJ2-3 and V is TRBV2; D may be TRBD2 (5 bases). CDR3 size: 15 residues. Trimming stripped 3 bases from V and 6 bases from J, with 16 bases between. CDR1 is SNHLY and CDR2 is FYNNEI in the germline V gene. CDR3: CASSDLVGVADTQYF. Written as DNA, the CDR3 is TGTGCCAGCAGTGATTTGGTGGGAGTAGCTGATACGCAGTATTTT.

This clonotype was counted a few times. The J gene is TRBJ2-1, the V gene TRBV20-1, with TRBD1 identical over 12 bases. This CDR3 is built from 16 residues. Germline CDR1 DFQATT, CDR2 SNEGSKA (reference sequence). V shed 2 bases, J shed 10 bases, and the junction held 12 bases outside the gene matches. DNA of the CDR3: TGCAGTGCTAGAAAATATCCCGGGACAGGGGGCCACGAGCAGTTCTTC. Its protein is CSARKYPGTGGHEQFF.

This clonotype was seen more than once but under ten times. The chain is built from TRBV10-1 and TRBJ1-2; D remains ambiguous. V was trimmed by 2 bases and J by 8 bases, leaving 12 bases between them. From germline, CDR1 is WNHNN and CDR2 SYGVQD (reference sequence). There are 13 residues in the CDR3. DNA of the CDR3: TGCGCCAGCAGTGAGAAGCGGGCAGGAGGCTACACCTTC. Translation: CASSEKRAGGYTF.

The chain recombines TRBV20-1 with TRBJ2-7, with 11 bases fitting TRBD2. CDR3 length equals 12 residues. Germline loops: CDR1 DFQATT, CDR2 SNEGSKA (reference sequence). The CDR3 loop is CSGILAGDEQYF. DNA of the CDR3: TGCAGCGGTATACTAGCGGGAGACGAGCAGTACTTC.

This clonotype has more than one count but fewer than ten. The CDR3 DNA reads TGTGCCAGCAGTTACTCCTATGGGGTAGACTATGGCTACACCTTC. This sequence encodes CASSYSYGVDYGYTF. This chain joins TRBV6-5 and TRBJ1-2; D not certain. CDR1 is MNHEY, CDR2 SVGAGI, per germline. V was clipped by 0 bases and J by 3 bases, with 11 bases between them. The CDR3 covers 15 residues.

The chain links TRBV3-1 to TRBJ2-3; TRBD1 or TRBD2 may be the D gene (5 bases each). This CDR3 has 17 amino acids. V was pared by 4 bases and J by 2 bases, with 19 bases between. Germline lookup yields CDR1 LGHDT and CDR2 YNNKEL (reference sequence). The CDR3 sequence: CASSPPGTIGDTDTQYF. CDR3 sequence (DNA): TGTGCCAGCAGCCCCCCGGGGACGATTGGGGACACAGATACGCAGTATTTT.

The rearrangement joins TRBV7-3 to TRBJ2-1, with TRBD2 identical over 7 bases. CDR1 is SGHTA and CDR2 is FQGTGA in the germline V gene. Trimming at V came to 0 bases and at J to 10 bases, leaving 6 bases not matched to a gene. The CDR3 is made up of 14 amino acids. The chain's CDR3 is CASSLTTSNGEQFF. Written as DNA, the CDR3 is TGTGCCAGCAGCTTAACGACTAGCAATGGGGAGCAGTTCTTC.

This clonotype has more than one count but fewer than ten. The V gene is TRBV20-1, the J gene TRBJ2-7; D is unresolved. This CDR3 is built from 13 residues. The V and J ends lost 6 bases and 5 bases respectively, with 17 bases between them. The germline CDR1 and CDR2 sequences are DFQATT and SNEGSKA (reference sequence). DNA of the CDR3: TGCAGTGCCAAAAGGACCGGGTTCCACGAGCAGTACTTC. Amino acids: CSAKRTGFHEQYF.

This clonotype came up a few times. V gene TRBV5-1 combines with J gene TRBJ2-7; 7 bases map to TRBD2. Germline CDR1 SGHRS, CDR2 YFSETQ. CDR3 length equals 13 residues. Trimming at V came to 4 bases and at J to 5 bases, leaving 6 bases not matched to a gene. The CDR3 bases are TGCGCCAGCAGCCCGAGCGCGGGAGACGAGCAGTACTTC. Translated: CASSPSAGDEQYF.

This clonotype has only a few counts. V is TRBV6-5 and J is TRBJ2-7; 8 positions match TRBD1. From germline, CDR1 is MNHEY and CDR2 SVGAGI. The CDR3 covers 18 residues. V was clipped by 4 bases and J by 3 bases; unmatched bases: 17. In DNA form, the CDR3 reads TGTGCCAGCAGTTCCCTATCCACGTCGACAGGGGATCTCTACGAGCAGTACTTC. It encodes CASSSLSTSTGDLYEQYF.

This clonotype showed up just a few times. The CDR3 sequence is CATSDYGTDNEQFF. CDR3 in DNA: TGTGCCACCAGTGACTACGGGACGGACAATGAGCAGTTCTTC. The chain employs TRBV24-1 and TRBJ2-1; TRBD1 or TRBD2 may be the D gene (5 bases each). The germline V gene has CDR1 KGHDR and CDR2 SFDVKD. This CDR3 is built from 14 residues. V was shortened by 4 bases and J by 5 bases, with 11 bases between the two germline ends.

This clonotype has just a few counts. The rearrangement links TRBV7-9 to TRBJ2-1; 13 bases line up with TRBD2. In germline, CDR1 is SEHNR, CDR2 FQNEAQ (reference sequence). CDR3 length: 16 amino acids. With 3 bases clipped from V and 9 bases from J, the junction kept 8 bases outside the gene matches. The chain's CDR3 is CASSFRLAGGFFEQFF. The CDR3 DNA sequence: TGTGCCAGCAGCTTCCGACTAGCGGGAGGTTTCTTTGAGCAGTTCTTC.